The clone carrying this TCR beta chain was observed at least ten times. Its antigen is still unknown. These data originate in a study of regulatory T cells in long-lasting Graves disease. Looking at the study overall: Less than 3 months of antithyroid drugs had been taken by newly diagnosed Graves' patients.

Arm-PCR of CDR3 regions and iRepertoire HTBI primers were the basis on which TCR beta libraries were built. TCRdb fed the multiplex PCR reads into MiXCR, producing one record per CDR3 protein. The sample lists approximately 350,000 distinct CDR3 sequences, 16% occurring once. The time point: newly diagnosed GD, antithyroid drugs for less than 3 months. PBMCs were the source of the RNA used for TCR sequencing. Study-wide findings and caveats: Lower TCR diversity characterized persistent Graves' patients relative to newly diagnosed patients.

The CDR3 runs 15 residues. Trimming took 4 bases from V and 3 from J; bases not matched to a gene: 8. The germline V gene encodes CDR1 MDHEN and CDR2 SYDVKM. This sample also belongs to another study, concerning T cells in Graves' hyperthyroidism and ophthalmopathy. This second study says: Patients counted as stable if ophthalmopathy did not develop within 18 months.

This clonotype originated in a man aged 35-49 years with Graves disease. The J gene is TRBJ2-7, the V gene TRBV28, with 8 bases matching TRBD1. The starting material was peripheral blood mononuclear cells (PBMCs), obtained at new diagnosis, from a patient treated with antithyroid drugs. CDR3 sequence: CASSSGQGFYYEQYF. The CDR3 nucleotides read TGTGCCAGCAGTTCAGGACAGGGCTTCTACTACGAGCAGTACTTC.